A single sample is the source of the 16 T cell receptor beta chains below, sequenced in a study of blood T cell repertoires in COVID-19. TCRdb's table, derived via immunoSEQ multiplex PCR, lists solely in-frame clones and lacks some. The sample has about 230,000 clones, approximately 90% seen once. Sequenced: peripheral blood. The origin of the receptors is a man aged 45 to 65 with COVID-19, enrolled during active disease.

V is TRBV5-1 and J is TRBJ2-7; TRBD1 matches 9 bases. V trimming: 2 bases; J trimming: 2 bases; junction bases outside the gene matches: 8. CDR1 and CDR2 (germline): SGHRS, YFSETQ. The CDR3 totals 16 residues. The CDR3, as DNA: TGCGCCAGCAGCTTCCCAGGGGGGGACAGGGCCTACGAGCAGTACTTC. This translates into CASSFPGGDRAYEQYF.

V gene TRBV6-2 or TRBV6-3 combines with J gene TRBJ1-6; D is uncertain. The ends were cut back, 5 bases at V and 14 bases at J, with 22 bases in the middle. This CDR3 has 15 amino acids. Germline lookup yields CDR1 MNHEY and CDR2 SVGEGT. The CDR3 region has the DNA TGTGCCAGCAGTACCCCCCGACGGAGCCTCGGGACCCTCCACTTT. Translating gives CASSTPRRSLGTLHF.

The genes are TRBV1 and TRBJ2-2; the table's D call, TRBD2, has no DNA check behind it. TRBV1 corresponds to a pseudogene. The CDR3 has 19 residues. The DNA for the CDR3 is TGCACCAGCAGCCAAGATCCCGAGCGGTTCCCCGCCTTGGGCGGGGAGCTGTTTTTT. Its translation is CTSSQDPERFPALGGELFF.

The CDR3 coding sequence is TGTGCCAGTAATGAGCGGGAGTGGAAAAACATTCAGTACTTC. Encoded protein: CASNEREWKNIQYF. This chain connects TRBV19 to TRBJ2-4, with TRBD2 matching 8 bases. J lost 4 bases, V lost 7 bases, and 6 bases had no gene match. Looked up from germline, CDR1 is LNHDA and CDR2 is SQIVND (reference sequence). The CDR3 extends over 14 amino acids. The entire variable domain, with the rest obtained from reference TRBV19 and TRBJ2-4, is as follows: DGGITQSPKYLFRKEGQNVTLSCEQNLNHDAMYWYRQDPGQGLRLIYYSQIVNDFQKGDIAEGYSVSREKKESFPLTVTSAQKNPTAFYLCASNEREWKNIQYFGAGTRLSVL.

There are a few counts of this clone. The chain is built from TRBV6-4 and TRBJ2-3, with TRBD2 matching over 12 bases. Germline values: CDR1 MRHNA, CDR2 SNTAGT. This CDR3 has 16 amino acids. V was pared by 0 bases and J by 6 bases, with 4 bases of the junction left unmatched. CDR3 sequence (DNA): TGTGCCAGCAGTGACTCGTCTAGCGGGGGGGCTGATACGCAGTATTTT. Protein sequence: CASSDSSSGGADTQYF.

J is TRBJ2-7 and V is TRBV11-2; TRBD1 matches at 7 bases. This CDR3 has 13 amino acids. Germline CDR1 reads SGHAT; CDR2 reads FQNNGV. V trimming: 4 bases; J trimming: 7 bases; junction bases outside the gene matches: 7. Written as DNA, the CDR3 is TGTGCCAGCAGCTCAAGGTCAGGGGGAGAGCAGTACTTC. Translating it yields CASSSRSGGEQYF.

This chain links TRBV4-3 with TRBJ1-4; D is unclear. The ends were cut back, 4 bases at V and 10 bases at J, with 16 bases in the middle. The CDR3 extends over 14 amino acids. CDR1 and CDR2 (germline): LGHNA, YSLEER. The CDR3 nucleotides read TGCGCCAGCAGCCTTCGTGCTGCAACCGGAAAACTGTTTTTT. Translating gives CASSLRAATGKLFF.

The V call is TRBV5-5, the J call TRBJ2-7, with 9 bases lining up with TRBD2. Germline CDR1 and CDR2: SGHKS and YYEKEE (reference sequence). The junction had 6 bases not matched to a gene; V was cut back by 1 base and J by 1 base. The CDR3 contains 16 residues. The CDR3 sequence is CASSLQWLAGSYEQYF. The CDR3 DNA follows: TGTGCCAGCAGCTTGCAGTGGCTAGCGGGATCCTACGAGCAGTACTTC.

CDR3 sequence (DNA): TGTGCCTGGATGACAGGGGGCGACGAGCAGTACTTC. Protein sequence: CAWMTGGDEQYF. The chain joins TRBV30 to TRBJ2-7; TRBD1 matches at 10 bases. The CDR3 has 12 amino acids. The trim removed 4 bases at V and 5 bases at J, leaving 2 bases unmatched. Per germline, CDR1 GTSNPN and CDR2 SVGIG (reference sequence).

This clone was recorded a few times. The V gene is TRBV18, the J gene TRBJ2-3; tentatively, D is TRBD2 (6 bases). Trimming took off 8 bases at V and 1 base at J, with 10 bases between the two ends. CDR1 and CDR2 from the germline V gene are KGHSH and LQKENI. This CDR3 has 13 amino acids. CDR3 protein: CASRSGRTDTQYF. CDR3 coding DNA: TGTGCCAGCCGTAGCGGCCGCACAGATACGCAGTATTTT.

This clone was picked up one time. This chain links TRBV10-3 with TRBJ1-1, with 7 bases that match TRBD1. The CDR3 loop spans 13 amino acids. Germline lookup yields CDR1 ENHRY and CDR2 SYGVKD. J lost 3 bases, V lost 6 bases, and 4 bases had no gene match. The CDR3 sequence: CAISRGTDTEAFF. In DNA, the CDR3 is TGTGCCATCAGCAGAGGGACAGACACTGAAGCTTTCTTT.

This chain joins TRBV29-1 and TRBJ1-4, with D possibly being TRBD1 (6 bases). Germline-derived CDR1 and CDR2 are SQVTM and ANQGSEA. V dropped 5 bases and J dropped 8 bases, with 12 bases sitting between them. The CDR3 length is 12 residues. CDR3 region: CSVTQGGEKLFF. CDR3 sequence (DNA): TGCAGCGTTACACAGGGAGGGGAAAAACTGTTTTTT.

This clone came up once. The chain has TRBV27 and TRBJ1-4; D not resolved. CDR1 MNHEY and CDR2 SMNVEV come from the germline V gene (reference sequence). Between the trimmed V and J ends, which lost 4 bases and 4 bases, there was a span of 19 bases. CDR3 length: 17 amino acids. This chain's CDR3 is CASSSQAPGFFNEKLFF. For the CDR3, the DNA is TGTGCCAGCAGTTCACAAGCCCCGGGATTTTTTAATGAAAAACTGTTTTTT.

This chain links TRBV4-1 with TRBJ1-2, with 7 bases aligning to TRBD1. After removal of 1 base from V and 4 bases from J, the junction contained 9 bases not matched to a gene. Germline V gene sequence: CDR1 MGHRA, CDR2 YSYEKL. The CDR3 extends over 16 amino acids. The CDR3 loop reads CASSQGGTVLPYGYTF. The CDR3 DNA is TGCGCCAGCAGCCAAGGGGGGACAGTCCTCCCCTATGGCTACACCTTC.

The chain couples TRBV7-8 to TRBJ1-2; D is unresolved. Looked up from germline, CDR1 is SGHVS and CDR2 is FQNEAQ. V lost 1 base, J lost 6 bases, and 9 bases lay in between. The CDR3 sequence is 13 residues long. CDR3 nucleotide sequence: TGTGCCAGCAGCTTAGGGCGGAACCATGGCTACACCTTC. Its translation is CASSLGRNHGYTF.

V is TRBV29-1 and J is TRBJ2-7, with D possibly TRBD2 on 6 matching bases. Germline loops: CDR1 SQVTM, CDR2 ANQGSEA. Trimming pared 3 bases from V and 0 bases from J, leaving 9 bases between. The CDR3 runs 13 residues. CDR3 residues: CSVDLGGSYEQYF. The CDR3 DNA is TGCAGCGTTGATTTGGGGGGCTCCTACGAGCAGTACTTC.